What follows is one TCR beta chain and its context. Its antigen remains unknown. This entry is derived from a study of shared clonotypes between healthy human individuals. Study observations and caveats: Sampling involved blood alone; tissue repertoires likely differ.

The CDR3 runs to 16 residues. Germline trimming cut 5 bases from V and 3 bases from J; bases unmatched to any gene: 10. Germline loops: CDR1 LNHDA, CDR2 SQIVND (reference sequence). This table comes from immunoSEQ multiplex PCR, and its TCRdb copy is limited to in-frame clones, with some not included. The sample lists about 490,000 clones; about three quarters were seen once. This receptor was identified in a woman between 35 and 50 years old in good health. Some clones in this sample may be carry-over from other donors' samples. The sequenced material came from PBMCs. This sequence joins TRBV19 and TRBJ2-3; 8 bases agree with TRBD2. This chain's CDR3 is CASSVMSGRGTDTQYF. Here the CDR3 DNA reads TGTGCCAGTAGTGTAATGAGCGGGAGAGGGACAGATACGCAGTATTTT.